The sample holds one count of the clone carrying this TCR beta chain. The data were produced by immunoSEQ multiplex PCR, yet TCRdb's version contains in-frame clones alone and is incomplete. Seen here are roughly 500,000 clones, approximately 95% observed once, and the top ten hold around 0.067%. This sample is drawn from a study of shared clonotypes between healthy human individuals. The wider study: Each donor's CD4 naive and CD4 memory cells filled three plates apiece, CD8 naive two, and CD8 memory one.

V shed 7 bases and J shed 4 bases, with 16 bases lying between them. The CDR3 contains 13 residues. CDR1 and CDR2 from the germline V gene are SQVTM and ANQGSEA. CD4+ cells underwent separation, giving CD45RA+ naive and CD45RA-negative memory subsets. The sample taken for sequencing was naive CD4+ T cells sorted from blood. Subset here: CD45RA+ positively selected. The TCR originated in a woman in her twenties or thirties in good health. The chain links TRBV29-1 to TRBJ1-2; D call uncertain. The CDR3 sequence: CSDIDWESYGYTF. The CDR3 DNA sequence: TGCAGCGACATAGACTGGGAGAGCTATGGCTACACCTTC.